These T cell receptor beta chains were read from a single sample in a study of T cell responses to AZD1222 COVID-19 vaccine. Here immunoSEQ multiplex PCR was the method, and the copy in TCRdb shows in-frame clones only, minus some. The sample includes 150,000 to 180,000 clones, roughly 90% of them seen just once. Sequencing used peripheral blood, obtained on day 0 of AZD1222 vaccination. The receptors here all came from an adult in good health. Each CDR3 is given with its conserved first and last residue. A D gene is named only where the DNA matches it firmly. Some rows mark clone size as missing; the rest say once, few, many or name a class of expanded clone.

>TRBJ2-1|TRBV4-3|.|.
TGCGCCAGCAGCCAAGTGACCGGGCAGGGTCCCGTTGAGCAGTTCTTC
CASSQVTGQGPVEQFF
>TRBJ2-1|TRBV29-1|.|.
TGCAGCGTTGTAAGGCCTTACAATGAGCAGTTCTTC
CSVVRPYNEQFF
>TRBJ1-2|TRBV20-1|.|.
TGCAGTGCCCGGGAAAATGGCTACACCTTC
CSARENGYTF
>TRBJ2-5|TRBV4-1|.|.
TGCGCCAGCAGCCAACCATATCACGGGACGAAGGAGACCCAGTACTTC
CASSQPYHGTKETQYF
>TRBJ2-3|TRBV7-6|.|.
TGTGCCAGCAGCTCCCTGGGGGGAGACACAGATACGCAGTATTTT
CASSSLGGDTDTQYF
>TRBJ2-1|TRBV5-1|TRBD2|.
TGCGCCAGCAGCTTGCGTGGGGGAGGGCCCCATGAGCAGTTCTTC
CASSLRGGGPHEQFF
>TRBJ2-7|TRBV28|TRBD1|.
TGTGCCAGCAACAGGGGGCGCTTATACGAGCAGTACTTC
CASNRGRLYEQYF
>TRBJ2-3|TRBV9|TRBD1|.
TGTGCCAGCAGCGTATCTAGGGGACAGAGCACAGATACGCAGTATTTT
CASSVSRGQSTDTQYF
>TRBJ1-2|TRBV19|.|.
TGTGCCAGTAGTATTGCAGGGCCCTATGGCTACACCTTC
CASSIAGPYGYTF
>TRBJ1-1|TRBV7-3|.|.
TGTGCCAGCAGCCTCGGACAGAACACTGAAGCTTTCTTT
CASSLGQNTEAFF
>TRBJ2-7|TRBV4-2|TRBD1|once
TGTGCCAGCAGCTCGGACAGGGGGAAGTCCTACGAGCAGTACTTC
CASSSDRGKSYEQYF
>TRBJ2-3|TRBV6-2/TRBV6-3|.|.
TGTGCCAGCAGTTACGGGGTCGGACCGGGGTATTTT
CASSYGVGPGYF
>TRBJ2-7|TRBV7-2|.|.
TGTGCCAGCAGCTTACGGCGGGGCCGCAACTCCTACGAGCAGTACTTC
CASSLRRGRNSYEQYF
>TRBJ1-3|TRBV11-3|.|.
TGTGCCAGCAGCTTAGAATCCGGGAACTCTGGAAACACCATATATTTT
CASSLESGNSGNTIYF
>TRBJ2-1|TRBV9|TRBD2|.
TGTGCCAGCGGGACTAGCGGGAATGAGCAGTTCTTC
CASGTSGNEQFF
>TRBJ2-5|TRBV3-1/TRBV3-2|TRBD2|.
TGTGCCAGCAGCCAGAGGGGAGATCGGGGGGCCCAGTACTTC
CASSQRGDRGAQYF
>TRBJ2-3|TRBV6-4|TRBD2|.
TGTGCCAGCAGTGAGGCTAGCGGGAGTTCCGATACGCAGTATTTT
CASSEASGSSDTQYF
>TRBJ1-2|TRBV18|.|.
TGTGCCAGCTCACCACGGGGATCGGGACTTAACTATGGCTACACCTTC
CASSPRGSGLNYGYTF
>TRBJ1-4|TRBV11-3|TRBD1|.
TGTGCCAGCAGCCTACCGGGACAGGGTTACGAAAAACTGTTTTTT
CASSLPGQGYEKLFF